What follows describes a single TCR beta chain. The antigen is undetermined. The CDR3 contains 16 residues. The ends lost 0 bases at V and 7 bases at J; junction bases unmatched: 8. CDR1 is MNHEY and CDR2 is SVGEGT in the germline V gene. Through template switching, a universal primer site was introduced, and the cDNA contained unique molecular identifiers. TCRdb reprocessed the 5' RACE reads via MiXCR and lists one record per CDR3 protein. This sample has 700,000 or so distinct CDR3 sequences, with over 20% found just once. The data belong to a study of identical twins. The study, taken as a whole, reports: While abundant cord blood beta clonotypes carried fewer insertions, memory repertoires showed no such pattern.

In addition, the sample was reused for a study of T cells expressing NK-cell markers. Per that study: From sorted CD3+CD56+NKG2C+, CD3+CD56+NKG2C- and CD3+CD56-NKG2C+ T cells came the TCR beta repertoires.

The chain employs TRBV6-2 or TRBV6-3 and TRBJ2-1, with TRBD2 identical over 8 bases. The sample was PBMCs. This sequence originates from a woman aged 18-30 years in good health. The CDR3 DNA follows: TGTGCCAGCAGTTACTCTAGCGGGAACTTTCGGAATGAGCAGTTCTTC. It yields the protein CASSYSSGNFRNEQFF.